Presented here are 14 T cell receptor beta chains from one specimen sequenced in a study of T cell responses to AZD1222 COVID-19 vaccine. Sequenced by immunoSEQ multiplex PCR; TCRdb stores in-frame clones only, minus some. The profile shows more than 90,000 clones, around 87% of them singletons. Sequenced material: peripheral blood, taken 28 days after the second AZD1222 dose. Source of these receptors: an adult who received the AZD1222 COVID-19 vaccine.

V and J are TRBV5-1 and TRBJ1-2; D is undetermined. This CDR3 spans 13 amino acids. Deletions cut 0 bases from V and 8 bases from J, with 11 bases between. In germline, CDR1 is SGHRS, CDR2 YFSETQ. This CDR3 is CASSLAEGGGYTF. For the CDR3, the DNA is TGCGCCAGCAGCTTGGCCGAAGGAGGCGGCTACACCTTC.

The chain recombines TRBV2 with TRBJ1-1, with a weak D call TRBD1 (6 bases). This CDR3 has 15 amino acids. Germline CDR1 is SNHLY and CDR2 is FYNNEI. Deletions cut 3 bases from V and 4 bases from J, with 15 bases between. The CDR3 here is CASSDERGWATEAFF. The CDR3 DNA reads as TGTGCCAGCAGTGACGAGAGGGGGTGGGCCACTGAAGCTTTCTTT.

The chain uses TRBV27 and TRBJ1-1; unclear D gene. The CDR3 runs to 14 residues. In germline, CDR1 is MNHEY, CDR2 SMNVEV (reference sequence). V was shortened by 0 bases and J by 1 base, with 6 bases between the two germline ends. The CDR3: CASSLSRGNTEAFF. As DNA, the CDR3 is TGTGCCAGCAGTTTATCCCGGGGGAACACTGAAGCTTTCTTT.

The chain joins TRBV5-1 to TRBJ1-2; 7 bases agree with TRBD1. Trimming removed 0 bases from V and 4 bases from J; junction bases left unmatched: 6. This CDR3 spans 15 amino acids. The germline V gene encodes CDR1 SGHRS and CDR2 YFSETQ. CDR3 protein: CASSLEAGGRYGYTF. The CDR3, as DNA: TGCGCCAGCAGCTTGGAAGCAGGGGGTCGCTATGGCTACACCTTC. The full variable domain, with the rest looked up from reference TRBV5-1 and TRBJ1-2, is KAGVTQTPRYLIKTRGQQVTLSCSPISGHRSVSWYQQTPGQGLQFLFEYFSETQRNKGNFPGRFSGRQFSNSRSEMNVSTLELGDSALYLCASSLEAGGRYGYTFGSGTRLTVV.

The chain is built from TRBV5-1 and TRBJ2-3, with 10 bases matching TRBD2. Germline CDR1 SGHRS, CDR2 YFSETQ. J gave up 3 bases and V 1 base, and 2 bases lay outside the gene matches. This CDR3 contains 15 residues. For the CDR3, the DNA is TGCGCCAGCAGCTTGAGCGGGGGGGTAACAGATACGCAGTATTTT. Translating gives CASSLSGGVTDTQYF.

The chain uses TRBV7-2 and TRBJ2-5; TRBD1 might be the D (5 bases). This CDR3 has 14 residues. Germline-derived CDR1 and CDR2 are SGHTA and FQGNSA. V was pared by 2 bases and J by 2 bases, with 9 bases between. The CDR3, as DNA: TGTGCCAGCAGCTTAAGAACAGGACAAGAGACCCAGTACTTC. This gives the protein CASSLRTGQETQYF.

This chain joins TRBV7-8 and TRBJ1-3; D is possibly TRBD1 (5 bases). V lost 2 bases to trimming and J lost 2 bases, with 7 bases between them. The CDR3 spans 14 residues. In germline, CDR1 is SGHVS, CDR2 FQNEAQ. The CDR3 loop reads CASSLLGAGNTIYF. CDR3 sequence (DNA): TGTGCCAGCAGCTTATTGGGGGCTGGAAACACCATATATTTT.

The V call is TRBV4-2, the J call TRBJ2-1; TRBD2 is a possible D gene (6 bases). The V end was cut by 0 bases, the J end by 7 bases, with 10 bases between. Germline lookup yields CDR1 LGHNA and CDR2 YNFKEQ. This CDR3 is 14 amino acids long. CDR3 sequence reads: CASSQDRRGNEQFF. Here the CDR3 DNA reads TGTGCCAGCAGCCAAGATCGTCGGGGGAATGAGCAGTTCTTC.

The chain is built from TRBV19 and TRBJ1-3; D might be TRBD1 (6 bases). V lost 7 bases, J lost 7 bases, and 23 bases lay in between. The CDR3 is made up of 16 amino acids. CDR1 and CDR2 (germline): LNHDA, SQIVND (reference sequence). CDR3 in amino acids: CASITWTASLGNTIYF. The CDR3 nucleotides are TGTGCCAGTATAACCTGGACAGCTTCGTTGGGTAACACCATATATTTT.

The chain recombines TRBV19 with TRBJ1-5; D gene unclear. The V and J ends lost 5 bases and 1 base respectively, with 12 bases between them. The CDR3 has 15 amino acids. The V gene's germline CDR1 is LNHDA and CDR2 SQIVND (reference sequence). The CDR3 DNA reads as TGTGCCAGTAGTCACCATGAGCCGAGCAATCAGCCCCAGCATTTT. It encodes CASSHHEPSNQPQHF.

The chain uses TRBV4-2 and TRBJ2-7; TRBD1 aligns across 8 bases. CDR1 is LGHNA, CDR2 YNFKEQ, per germline. The CDR3 spans 15 residues. J gave up 2 bases and V 4 bases, and 7 bases lay outside the gene matches. The CDR3 DNA sequence: TGTGCCAGCAGCCCGGAGACAGGGGCGACCTACGAGCAGTACTTC. Protein: CASSPETGATYEQYF.

The V and J genes are TRBV19 and TRBJ2-7, with TRBD1 matching 11 bases. Germline CDR1 is LNHDA and CDR2 is SQIVND (reference sequence). This CDR3 comprises 14 residues. The V gene end was trimmed by 6 bases and the J gene end by 7 bases; junction bases not matched to a gene: 8. The CDR3 sequence is CASRNGQGAGEQYF. CDR3 coding DNA: TGTGCCAGTAGGAACGGACAGGGGGCAGGGGAGCAGTACTTC.

The chain joins TRBV4-1 to TRBJ2-2; no clear D. V dropped 6 bases and J dropped 0 bases, with 11 bases sitting between them. Germline CDR1 is MGHRA and CDR2 is YSYEKL. CDR3 length: 15 amino acids. CDR3 nucleotides: TGCGCCAGCAGGCAATGGGGAACGAACACCGGGGAGCTGTTTTTT. Translating it yields CASRQWGTNTGELFF.

The chain employs TRBV7-9 and TRBJ2-5, with 7 bases fitting TRBD2. With V trimmed by 5 bases and J by 7 bases, 13 bases remained unmatched. Germline CDR1 reads SEHNR; CDR2 reads FQNEAQ (reference sequence). The CDR3 has 15 amino acids. CDR3 sequence: CASSPGTTHRGTQYF. As DNA, the CDR3 is TGTGCCAGCAGCCCTGGGACTACCCACCGGGGGACCCAGTACTTC.